Here is one T cell receptor beta chain with its context. Its target is unknown. The entry originates in a study of CD8 T cells in ankylosing spondylitis. Whole-study results and caveats: Typical of ankylosing spondylitis blood, it appeared, was a TCR beta motif of under 10 highly homologous variants. Several of the motif variants were reported before in synovial fluid and blood from reactive arthritis.

In making TCR beta libraries, quantitative 5'-RACE with molecular barcodes was used. TCRdb reprocessed the 5' RACE reads via MiXCR and lists one record per CDR3 protein. This sample has about 400,000 distinct CDR3 sequences, with roughly 22% found just once. The germline V and J ends were trimmed by 5 bases and 5 bases, with 12 bases remaining between them. The germline CDR1 and CDR2 sequences are MDHEN and SYDVKM. This CDR3 is built from 13 residues. The material sequenced was blood, either unsorted or a sorted T cell fraction (not recorded which). This sequence originates from a male donor with ankylosing spondylitis or in good health (not recorded which). The chain recombines TRBV28 with TRBJ2-5; D is perhaps TRBD1 or TRBD2 (6 bases each). CDR3 residues: CASSPRGRETQYF. The CDR3 DNA reads TGTGCCAGCAGTCCCCGGGGGCGGGAGACCCAGTACTTC.